The 8 T cell receptor beta chains presented below share a single source sample, sequenced in a study of blood T cell repertoires in COVID-19. Assay: immunoSEQ multiplex PCR; the TCRdb copy retains only in-frame clones and omits some. The sample lists 380,000 or so clones; roughly 90% were seen once. Sample: PBMCs or T cells enriched from blood (not recorded which). These receptors were collected from a woman aged 25-40 years with acute COVID-19.

The J gene is TRBJ2-1, the V gene TRBV5-5; unclear D gene. Germline V gene sequence: CDR1 SGHKS, CDR2 YYEKEE (reference sequence). Trimming removed 1 base from V and 7 bases from J, with 6 bases in between. The CDR3 has 12 amino acids. The CDR3 bases are TGTGCCAGCAGCTTGAGTCGGAATGAGCAGTTCTTC. It specifies CASSLSRNEQFF.

Written as DNA, the CDR3 is TGCGCCAGCAGTCAGACAGCCTCCTACGAGCAGTACTTC. This encodes CASSQTASYEQYF. The genes are TRBV4-1 and TRBJ2-7; D may be TRBD1 (5 bases). With 6 bases removed from V and 0 bases from J, the gap between germline ends came to 9 bases. The CDR3 loop spans 13 amino acids. The germline gives CDR1 MGHRA, CDR2 YSYEKL.

V gene TRBV23-1 combines with J gene TRBJ2-4; 10 positions agree with TRBD1. TRBV23-1 is treated as an ORF (open reading frame) with a function not yet certain. With 0 bases clipped from V and 6 bases from J, the junction kept 8 bases outside the gene matches. The CDR3 has 17 amino acids. DNA of the CDR3: TGCGCCAGCAGTCAATCGAAGCGCGGACAGGGGGTAAACATTCAGTACTTC. The encoded protein is CASSQSKRGQGVNIQYF.

V usage is TRBV27 and J usage is TRBJ2-4; 11 bases are shared with TRBD1. V was clipped by 6 bases and J by 8 bases; unmatched bases: 3. Germline lookup yields CDR1 MNHEY and CDR2 SMNVEV (reference sequence). The CDR3 is 13 residues long. The CDR3, as DNA: TGTGCCAGCAGACGGGACAGGGGGGACATTCAGTACTTC. Protein product: CASRRDRGDIQYF.

This clone was detected only a few times. The sample has other DNA sequences that encode this CDR3 too. The genes are TRBV4-3 and TRBJ2-1, with 11 nucleotides matching TRBD2. The V and J ends lost 3 bases and 2 bases, in that order; junction bases with no gene match: 0. The germline gives CDR1 LGHNA, CDR2 YSLEER. This CDR3 region has 15 residues. In DNA, the CDR3 is TGCGCCAGCAGCCATAGCGGGGGGGCCTACAATGAGCAGTTCTTC. Its translation: CASSHSGGAYNEQFF.

The chain has TRBV2 and TRBJ1-1, with a weak D call TRBD1 (5 bases). Trimming took 6 bases from V and 3 from J, leaving 17 bases between them. This CDR3 is 15 amino acids long. CDR1 and CDR2 (germline): SNHLY, FYNNEI. This CDR3 is CASRFLGQGDTEAFF. The CDR3 DNA follows: TGTGCCAGCAGGTTTCTGGGCCAAGGGGACACTGAAGCTTTCTTT.

This chain connects TRBV9 to TRBJ2-4; 11 bases are shared with TRBD1. The CDR3 runs to 16 residues. Trimming cost V 2 bases and J 4 bases; bases outside gene matches: 5. From germline, CDR1 is SGDLS and CDR2 YYNGEE. CDR3 protein: CASSVGTGGVKNIQYF. Here the CDR3 DNA reads TGTGCCAGCAGCGTCGGGACAGGGGGGGTTAAAAACATTCAGTACTTC.

This sequence joins TRBV6-1 and TRBJ1-1; no firm D call. Between the trimmed V and J ends, which lost 3 bases and 11 bases, there was a span of 16 bases. The CDR3 extends over 13 amino acids. CDR1 and CDR2 (germline): MNHNS, SASEGT. DNA for the CDR3: TGTGCCAGCAGTGACGGCTTGACATTTGGCGCTTTCTTT. Its protein product is CASSDGLTFGAFF.